These 21 T cell receptor beta chains share one sample of origin, sequenced in a study of cytomegalovirus exposure and HLA in healthy donors. Vbeta (60) and Jbeta (13) primers were used in the PCR. Sequenced by immunoSEQ multiplex PCR; TCRdb stores in-frame clones only, minus some. The data hold approximately 160,000 clones, with roughly 64% observed a single time. The specimen sequenced was PBMCs. Receptors originate from a woman aged 25 to 45 in good health and CMV-seropositive.

This chain connects TRBV27 to TRBJ1-5, with 7 nucleotides matching TRBD1. CDR1 is MNHEY and CDR2 is SMNVEV in the germline V gene (reference sequence). This CDR3 region has 16 residues. V lost 1 base to trimming and J lost 9 bases; unmatched junction nucleotides: 12. The CDR3 reads CASSLYRGMAQGPQHF. As DNA, the CDR3 is TGTGCCAGCAGTTTATACAGGGGTATGGCCCAGGGGCCCCAGCATTTT.

The chain is built from TRBV6-5 and TRBJ2-5; tentatively, D is TRBD2 (6 bases). Trimming stripped 10 bases from V and 11 bases from J, with 20 bases between. This CDR3 spans 12 amino acids. Looked up from germline, CDR1 is MNHEY and CDR2 is SVGAGI. The CDR3 nucleotides read TGTGCCACCGGGGACTGGTCGGATGAGCAGTACTTC. Residues: CATGDWSDEQYF.

The CDR3 DNA reads as TGTGCCAGCGGGCCCTACAATGAGCAGTTCTTC. As protein: CASGPYNEQFF. This chain uses TRBV7-9 with TRBJ2-1; D gene ambiguous. The CDR3 has 11 residues. V lost 8 bases, J lost 2 bases, and 4 bases lay in between. Looked up from germline, CDR1 is SEHNR and CDR2 is FQNEAQ (reference sequence).

This chain joins TRBV9 and TRBJ2-2; 7 bases agree with TRBD1. Germline V lookup: CDR1 SGDLS, CDR2 YYNGEE. The ends lost 0 bases at V and 1 base at J; junction bases unmatched: 0. This CDR3 has 15 amino acids. The CDR3 sequence: CASSVGTGNTGELFF. The CDR3 DNA reads TGTGCCAGCAGCGTAGGGACAGGGAACACCGGGGAGCTGTTTTTT.

This chain connects TRBV5-1 to TRBJ1-2, with D perhaps matching TRBD1 (6 bases). The CDR3 covers 15 residues. Germline CDR1 is SGHRS and CDR2 is YFSETQ. The V end was cut by 3 bases, the J end by 4 bases, with 16 bases between. This CDR3 reads CASSSGFRTVYGYTF. Here the CDR3 DNA reads TGCGCCAGCAGCTCGGGGTTTAGGACAGTCTATGGCTACACCTTC. Based on the CDR3 plus reference TRBV5-1 and TRBJ1-2, the full variable domain is KAGVTQTPRYLIKTRGQQVTLSCSPISGHRSVSWYQQTPGQGLQFLFEYFSETQRNKGNFPGRFSGRQFSNSRSEMNVSTLELGDSALYLCASSSGFRTVYGYTFGSGTRLTVV.

V usage is TRBV5-4 and J usage is TRBJ2-1; possible D gene TRBD2, 6 bases. With 3 bases removed from V and 0 bases from J, the gap between germline ends came to 13 bases. CDR1 and CDR2 from the germline V gene are SGHNT and YYREEE (reference sequence). The CDR3 runs 16 residues. The CDR3, as DNA: TGTGCCAGCAGCTCTAAGCGGGTGAGCTCCTACAATGAGCAGTTCTTC. It yields the protein CASSSKRVSSYNEQFF. Variable domain in full (rest from reference TRBV5-4 and TRBJ2-1): ETGVTQSPTHLIKTRGQQVTLRCSSQSGHNTVSWYQQALGQGPQFIFQYYREEENGRGNFPPRFSGLQFPNYSSELNVNALELDDSALYLCASSSKRVSSYNEQFFGPGTRLTVL.

CDR3 nucleotide sequence: TGTGCCTGGAGTTGGACCGGGGGGGCCCTATACAATGAGCAGTTCTTC. Amino acids: CAWSWTGGALYNEQFF. The rearrangement uses TRBV30 and TRBJ2-1; 8 bases agree with TRBD2. CDR1 and CDR2 from the germline V gene are GTSNPN and SVGIG (reference sequence). V lost 2 bases to trimming and J lost 4 bases; unmatched junction nucleotides: 10. CDR3 length equals 16 residues.

Of note for this clone: Given a much more abundant clone one base away, this may be a read error. The chain is built from TRBV7-6 and TRBJ2-3; D not certain. Deletions cut 5 bases from V and 0 bases from J, with 3 bases between. Germline V gene lookup returns CDR1 SGHVS and CDR2 FNYEAQ. The CDR3 extends over 12 amino acids. The CDR3 spells CASSLSTDTQYF. The DNA of the CDR3 is TGTGCCAGCAGCCTTAGCACAGATACGCAGTATTTT.

The gene calls are TRBV7-9 and TRBJ1-2; 9 bases fit TRBD1. The CDR3 totals 15 residues. The ends lost 3 bases at V and 2 bases at J; junction bases unmatched: 4. CDR1 and CDR2 from the germline V gene are SEHNR and FQNEAQ (reference sequence). CDR3 region: CASSFQGTGNYGYTF. The CDR3, as DNA: TGTGCCAGCAGCTTCCAAGGGACAGGGAACTATGGCTACACCTTC. Full variable domain (missing parts from reference TRBV7-9 and TRBJ1-2): DTGVSQNPRHKITKRGQNVTFRCDPISEHNRLYWYRQTLGQGPEFLTYFQNEAQLEKSRLLSDRFSAERPKGSFSTLEIQRTEQGDSAMYLCASSFQGTGNYGYTFGSGTRLTVV.

The rearrangement uses TRBV6-1 and TRBJ2-3; D is unresolved. V was shortened by 2 bases and J by 6 bases, with 9 bases between the two germline ends. This CDR3 has 13 amino acids. From germline, CDR1 is MNHNS and CDR2 SASEGT. The chain's CDR3 is CASSENLMDTQYF. The CDR3 DNA is TGTGCCAGCAGTGAAAACCTAATGGATACGCAGTATTTT.

V usage is TRBV18 and J usage is TRBJ1-3; D gene ambiguous. V lost 0 bases, J lost 0 bases, and 9 bases lay in between. The germline gives CDR1 KGHSH, CDR2 LQKENI. This CDR3 spans 16 amino acids. The CDR3 DNA is TGTGCCAGCTCACCACCTTCAGCGGCCTCTGGAAACACCATATATTTT. Translated: CASSPPSAASGNTIYF.

This chain joins TRBV6-5 and TRBJ2-3; the match to TRBD2 covers 9 bases. Germline CDR1 MNHEY, CDR2 SVGAGI. The CDR3 spans 15 residues. Germline trimming cut 2 bases from V and 3 bases from J; bases unmatched to any gene: 3. The CDR3 loop is CASSYRGLATDTQYF. The CDR3 bases are TGTGCCAGCAGTTACCGCGGACTAGCGACAGATACGCAGTATTTT.

This clone came up a few times. This chain joins TRBV6-4 and TRBJ2-3; 8 nucleotides match TRBD2. V shed 4 bases, J shed 0 bases, and the junction held 0 bases outside the gene matches. CDR3 size: 14 residues. The V gene's germline CDR1 is MRHNA and CDR2 SNTAGT. The CDR3 loop reads CASSASGSTDTQYF. The CDR3 DNA sequence: TGTGCCAGCAGTGCTAGCGGGAGCACAGATACGCAGTATTTT.

This clone was detected a few times. The chain couples TRBV15 to TRBJ2-3; D perhaps matches TRBD2 (5 bases). With 6 bases removed from V and 0 bases from J, the gap between germline ends came to 10 bases. CDR1 and CDR2 from the germline V gene are LNHNV and YYDKDF (reference sequence). The CDR3 length is 14 residues. CDR3 in DNA: TGTGCCACCAGGGTCGGGGTTAGCACAGATACGCAGTATTTT. This gives the protein CATRVGVSTDTQYF. The entire variable domain, with the rest obtained from reference TRBV15 and TRBJ2-3, is as follows: DAMVIQNPRYQVTQFGKPVTLSCSQTLNHNVMYWYQQKSSQAPKLLFHYYDKDFNNEADTPDNFQSRRPNTSFCFLDIRSPGLGDTAMYLCATRVGVSTDTQYFGPGTRLTVL.

The chain links TRBV21-1 to TRBJ1-1; the D segment call TRBD1 is taken from the table without a DNA check. TRBV21-1 is tagged as a pseudogene. CDR3 size: 11 residues. CDR3 amino acids: CASRTGKEAFF. CDR3 nucleotide sequence: TGTGCCAGTAGGACAGGGAAAGAGGCTTTCTTT.

The chain links TRBV10-3 to TRBJ1-5; perhaps TRBD1 as D (6 bases). The germline gives CDR1 ENHRY, CDR2 SYGVKD. The V gene lost 3 bases and the J gene lost 5 bases, with 11 bases spanning the gap. The CDR3 runs to 14 residues. In nucleotides, the CDR3 is TGTGCCATCAGTGATGGGGGGGGCGATCAGCCCCAGCATTTT. This codes for CAISDGGGDQPQHF.

V and J are TRBV5-1 and TRBJ1-5; D is perhaps TRBD1 (6 bases). From germline, CDR1 is SGHRS and CDR2 YFSETQ. This CDR3 is 15 amino acids long. Trimming left V 0 bases short and J 3 bases short, with 10 bases between. The chain's CDR3 is CASSLDTGFNQPQHF. In DNA form, the CDR3 reads TGCGCCAGCAGCTTGGACACAGGGTTCAATCAGCCCCAGCATTTT. The whole variable domain, filled in from reference TRBV5-1 and TRBJ1-5, reads KAGVTQTPRYLIKTRGQQVTLSCSPISGHRSVSWYQQTPGQGLQFLFEYFSETQRNKGNFPGRFSGRQFSNSRSEMNVSTLELGDSALYLCASSLDTGFNQPQHFGDGTRLSIL.

In this sample, this clone turned up a few times. This chain connects TRBV4-2 to TRBJ2-1; 13 bases line up with TRBD2. Germline V lookup: CDR1 LGHNA, CDR2 YNFKEQ. J lost 3 bases, V lost 2 bases, and 4 bases had no gene match. The CDR3 is 17 residues long. CDR3 region: CASSQRTSGSGYNEQFF. DNA of the CDR3: TGTGCCAGCAGCCAAAGGACTAGCGGGAGTGGCTACAATGAGCAGTTCTTC.

This clone has more than one count but fewer than ten. The junction departs from the called germline gene at one end, perhaps through a read error. Other DNA sequences from this sample encode an identical CDR3 as well. The V gene is TRBV6-1, the J gene TRBJ1-6; a possible D gene is TRBD1 (5 bases). The CDR3 is made up of 14 amino acids. From germline, CDR1 is MNHNS and CDR2 SASEGT. The CDR3 DNA reads as TGTGCCAGCAGTGCAGGGCCTTATAATTCCCCCCTCCACTTT. Encoded protein: CASSAGPYNSPLHF.

In this sample, this clone turned up a few times. The gene calls are TRBV19 and TRBJ1-1; tentatively, D is TRBD1 (6 bases). V was shortened by 5 bases and J by 5 bases, with 12 bases between the two germline ends. This CDR3 is 13 amino acids long. Germline CDR1 reads LNHDA; CDR2 reads SQIVND (reference sequence). The CDR3 region is CASSQQGATEAFF. The CDR3 coding sequence is TGTGCCAGTAGTCAACAGGGAGCAACTGAAGCTTTCTTT.

The chain uses TRBV5-6 and TRBJ1-2; D unclear. Looked up from germline, CDR1 is SGHDT and CDR2 is YYEEEE. CDR3 length: 12 amino acids. The ends were cut back, 0 bases at V and 6 bases at J, with 6 bases in the middle. The CDR3 region has the DNA TGTGCCAGCAGCTTGGAGGCGGATGGCTACACCTTC. This gives the protein CASSLEADGYTF.